The sequence of this T cell receptor (beta chain) was determined in a study of blood T cell repertoires in COVID-19. Study overall: Acute-phase and convalescent COVID-19 samples originated in the United States, Italy and Spain. T cells, B-cell-depleted T cells, or PBMCs supplied cDNA or gDNA.

V lost 9 bases to trimming and J lost 0 bases, with 12 bases between them. This CDR3 has 14 residues. Germline V lookup: CDR1 KGHDR, CDR2 SFDVKD. Per the original data handling: Researchers report that nucleated cell counts were estimated from reference gene primer amplification. The repertoire was sequenced with immunoSEQ multiplex PCR; TCRdb's copy has only in-frame clones and lacks some. V, J and clone size are taken as reported in that table, and D and trimming were inferred from the DNA itself. Here the sample spans 350,000 to 450,000 clones, approximately 81% being singletons. Sequenced sample: peripheral blood. The chain carries TRBV24-1 and TRBJ2-3; possibly TRBD1 for D (5 bases). The source of this sequence is a woman under 30 with acute or convalescent COVID-19. Here the CDR3 reads CATGAGLSTDTQYF. Written as DNA, the CDR3 is TGTGCCACCGGGGCAGGTCTTAGCACAGATACGCAGTATTTT.